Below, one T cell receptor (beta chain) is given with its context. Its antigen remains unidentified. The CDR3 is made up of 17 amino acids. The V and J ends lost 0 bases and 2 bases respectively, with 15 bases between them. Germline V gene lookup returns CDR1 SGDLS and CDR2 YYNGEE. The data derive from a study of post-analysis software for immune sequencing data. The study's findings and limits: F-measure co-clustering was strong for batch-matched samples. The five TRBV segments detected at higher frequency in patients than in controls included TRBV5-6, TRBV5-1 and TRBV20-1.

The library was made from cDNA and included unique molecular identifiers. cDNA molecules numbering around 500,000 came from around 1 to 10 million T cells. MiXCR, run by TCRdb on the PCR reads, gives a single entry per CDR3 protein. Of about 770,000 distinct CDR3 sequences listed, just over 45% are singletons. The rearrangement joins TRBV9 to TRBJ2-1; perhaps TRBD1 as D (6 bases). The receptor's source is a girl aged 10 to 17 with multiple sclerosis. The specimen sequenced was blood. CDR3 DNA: TGTGCCAGCAGCGTAGAGCCCACGTGGGGGCCCTACAATGAGCAGTTCTTC. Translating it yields CASSVEPTWGPYNEQFF.